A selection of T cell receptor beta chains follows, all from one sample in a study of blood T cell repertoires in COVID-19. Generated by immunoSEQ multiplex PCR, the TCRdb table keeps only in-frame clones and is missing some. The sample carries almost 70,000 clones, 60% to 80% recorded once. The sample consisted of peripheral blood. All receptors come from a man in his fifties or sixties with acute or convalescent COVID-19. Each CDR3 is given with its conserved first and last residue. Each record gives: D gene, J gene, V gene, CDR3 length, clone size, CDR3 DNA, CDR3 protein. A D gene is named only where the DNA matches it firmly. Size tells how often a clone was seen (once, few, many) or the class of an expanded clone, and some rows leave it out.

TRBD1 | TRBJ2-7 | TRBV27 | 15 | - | TGTGCCAGCAGTCAGCCCGGGACAGGTTACTACGAGCAGTACTTC | CASSQPGTGYYEQYF
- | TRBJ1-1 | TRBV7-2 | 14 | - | TGTGCCAGCAGCTTTTCGGGGGTCTACACTGAAGCTTTCTTT | CASSFSGVYTEAFF
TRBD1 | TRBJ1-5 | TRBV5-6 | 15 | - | TGTGCCAGCAGCTTCTGGGGACAGGGTTATCAGCCCCAGCATTTT | CASSFWGQGYQPQHF
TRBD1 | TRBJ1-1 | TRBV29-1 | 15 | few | TGCAGCGTTGAGGGGACAGGGGGCGCTTCCACTGAAGCTTTCTTT | CSVEGTGGASTEAFF
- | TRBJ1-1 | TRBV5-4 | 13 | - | TGTGCCAGCAGCTTGCGCGGGAACACTGAAGCTTTCTTT | CASSLRGNTEAFF
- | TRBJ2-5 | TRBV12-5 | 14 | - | TGTGCTAGTGCCCTGGGCCGGGGCCAAGAGACCCAGTACTTC | CASALGRGQETQYF
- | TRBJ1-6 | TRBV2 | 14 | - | TGTGCCAGCAGTAGTTACAGGGCCAGTTCACCCCTCCACTTT | CASSSYRASSPLHF
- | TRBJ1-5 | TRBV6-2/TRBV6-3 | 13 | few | TGTGCCAGCAGCGACTATAGCAATCAGCCCCAGCATTTT | CASSDYSNQPQHF
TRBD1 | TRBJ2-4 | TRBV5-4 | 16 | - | TGTGCCAGCAGTTCCCCGGGACAGGGGGCCAAAAACATTCAGTACTTC | CASSSPGQGAKNIQYF
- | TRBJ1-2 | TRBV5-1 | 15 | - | TGCGCCAGCAGCTCCAGGACAGCCAATCTGGATGGCTACACCTTC | CASSSRTANLDGYTF
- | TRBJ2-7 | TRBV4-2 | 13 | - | TGTGCCAGCAGCCAACACAGATCCTACGAGCAGTACTTC | CASSQHRSYEQYF
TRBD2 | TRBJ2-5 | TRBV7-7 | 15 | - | TGTGCTAGCAGCCAACTAGCGGGGGGGCAAGAGACCCAGTACTTC | CASSQLAGGQETQYF
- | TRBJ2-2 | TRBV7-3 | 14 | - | TGTGCCAGCAGCCCTCACAGGGACACCGGGGAGCTGTTTTTT | CASSPHRDTGELFF
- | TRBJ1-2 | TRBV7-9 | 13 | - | TGTGCCAGCAGCCTAGGGCTGAACTATGGCTACACCTTC | CASSLGLNYGYTF
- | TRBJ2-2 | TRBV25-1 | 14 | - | TGTGCCAGCAGTAAACAGTACAACACCGGGGAGCTGTTTTTT | CASSKQYNTGELFF
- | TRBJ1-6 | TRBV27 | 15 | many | TGTGCCAGCAGTTTAGGTGCAGGGGATAATTCACCCCTCCACTTT | CASSLGAGDNSPLHF
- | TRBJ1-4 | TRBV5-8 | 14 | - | TGTGCCAGCAGCACAGAAGCAACTAATGAAAAACTGTTTTTT | CASSTEATNEKLFF
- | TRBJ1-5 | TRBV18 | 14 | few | TGTGCCAGCTCACTGTCAGGGTCTGGGCAGCCCCAGCATTTT | CASSLSGSGQPQHF
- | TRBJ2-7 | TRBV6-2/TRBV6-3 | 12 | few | TGTGCCAGCAGTTTTACGGAGTTGGGGCAGTACTTC | CASSFTELGQYF
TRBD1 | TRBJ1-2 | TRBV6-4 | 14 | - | TGTGCCAGCAGGCCGGGACAGGGGGCCTATGGCTACACCTTC | CASRPGQGAYGYTF
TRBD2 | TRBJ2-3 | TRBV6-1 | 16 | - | TGTGCCAGCAGTGAAGCCCCTAGCGGGGTCACGGATACGCAGTATTTT | CASSEAPSGVTDTQYF
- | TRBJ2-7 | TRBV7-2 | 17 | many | TGTGCCAGCAGCTTAGGACCCGCCGGGGCAGGGGTCGCCGAGCAGTACTTC | CASSLGPAGAGVAEQYF
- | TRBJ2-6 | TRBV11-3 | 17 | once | TGTGCCAGCAGCCCTAGGTGGAAGAGCTCTGGGGCCAACGTCCTGACTTTC | CASSPRWKSSGANVLTF
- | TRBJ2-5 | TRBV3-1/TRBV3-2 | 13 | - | TGTGCCAGCAGCCAACAGATCCAAGAGACCCAGTACTTC | CASSQQIQETQYF
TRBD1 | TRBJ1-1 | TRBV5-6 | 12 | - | TGTGCCAGCAGCTACAGGGGGCATGAAGCTTTCTTT | CASSYRGHEAFF
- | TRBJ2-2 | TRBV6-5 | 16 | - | TGTGCCAGCAGTTACTCGTTTTCTAGTCTCGCCGGGGAGCTGTTTTTT | CASSYSFSSLAGELFF
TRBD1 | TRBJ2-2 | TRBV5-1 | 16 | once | TGCGCCAGCAGCTTGTTGGGGACAGGGATGTCCGGGGAGCTGTTTTTT | CASSLLGTGMSGELFF
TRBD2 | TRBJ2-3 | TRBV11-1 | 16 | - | TGTGCCAGCAGCCCCACGGCGGGGGGGGTCCCGGATACGCAGTATTTT | CASSPTAGGVPDTQYF
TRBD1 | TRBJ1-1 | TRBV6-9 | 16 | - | TGTGCCAGCAGCCCGGGACAGGGGGCGGAAGGAGGTGAAGCTTTCTTT | CASSPGQGAEGGEAFF
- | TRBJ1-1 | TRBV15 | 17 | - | TGTGCCACCAGCAGAGATCCTACGGAGGCACTTAACACTGAAGCTTTCTTT | CATSRDPTEALNTEAFF
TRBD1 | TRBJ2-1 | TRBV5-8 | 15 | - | TGTGCCAGTCAAAAACAGGGGGCGCGGTACAATGAGCAGTTCTTC | CASQKQGARYNEQFF
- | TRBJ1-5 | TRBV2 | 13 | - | TGTGCCAGCAGAGACACAGGGATTCAGCCCCAGCATTTT | CASRDTGIQPQHF
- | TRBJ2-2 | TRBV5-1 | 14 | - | TGCGCCAGCAGCCCAGCCCCAGGGACCGGGGAGCTGTTTTTT | CASSPAPGTGELFF
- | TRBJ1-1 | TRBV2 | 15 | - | TGTGCCAGCAGTGAAGACCCGGGAGGGTGGGCTGAAGCTTTCTTT | CASSEDPGGWAEAFF
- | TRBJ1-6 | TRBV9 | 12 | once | TGTGCCAGCAGCGTTAATAATTCACCCCTCCACTTT | CASSVNNSPLHF
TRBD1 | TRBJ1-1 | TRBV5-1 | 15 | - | TGCGCCAGCAGATCGGGACAGGGGGTCGACACTGAAGCTTTCTTT | CASRSGQGVDTEAFF
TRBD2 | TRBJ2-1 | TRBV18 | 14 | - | TGTGCCAGCTCACCCAGCGGGGGCTTCGGTGAGCAGTTCTTC | CASSPSGGFGEQFF
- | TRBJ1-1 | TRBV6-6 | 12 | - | TGTGCCAGCATGGGAGGGAACACTGAAGCTTTCTTT | CASMGGNTEAFF
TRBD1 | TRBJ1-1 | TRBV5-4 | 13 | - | TGTGCCAGCAGCTCCCCATCGGACAGGGGGCTGATCTTT | CASSSPSDRGLIF
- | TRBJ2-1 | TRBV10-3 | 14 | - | TGTGCCATCAGTGAGCCCCTTGGTCCCCAGGGCCCGTTCTTC | CAISEPLGPQGPFF
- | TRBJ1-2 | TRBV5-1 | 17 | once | TGCGCCAGCAGCCCGTCCGGGAGGACCACTCTGGGCTATGGCTACACCTTC | CASSPSGRTTLGYGYTF
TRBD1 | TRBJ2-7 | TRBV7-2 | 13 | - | TGTGCCAGCAGCTCGCAGACAGGGGACGAGCAGTACTTC | CASSSQTGDEQYF
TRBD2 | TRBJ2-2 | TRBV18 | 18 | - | TGTGCCAGCTCACCACTGCTACTAGCGGTTGGGTCAACCGGGGAGCTGTTTTTT | CASSPLLLAVGSTGELFF
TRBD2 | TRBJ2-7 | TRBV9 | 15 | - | TGTGCCAGCAGCGTAGCTCGGGGGGATCATGGCGAGCAGTACTTC | CASSVARGDHGEQYF
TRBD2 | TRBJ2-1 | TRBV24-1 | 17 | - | TGTGCCACCAGTGATTCCCATCTAGCGGGGGTCTACAATGAGCAGTTCTTC | CATSDSHLAGVYNEQFF